The sequence of this T cell receptor beta chain was determined in a study of blood T cells in healthy people across ages. V lost 3 bases to trimming and J lost 8 bases, with 16 bases between them. The CDR3 has 14 amino acids. Germline V gene data show CDR1 as MDHEN and CDR2 as SYDVKM. This clonotype has more than one count but fewer than ten. Using a J-beta primer mix together with a sample-barcoded 5' primer, a second PCR was run for roughly 7 to 12 cycles. Each cDNA molecule carried a tag from a template-switch adaptor that contained 12 random nucleotides. TCRdb processed the 5' RACE reads anew with MiXCR; each CDR3 protein has one entry. The sample records around 1,900,000 distinct CDR3 sequences, around 42% being singletons.

The chain has TRBV28 and TRBJ1-1; D is possibly TRBD1 (5 bases). The TCR comes from a human donor in good health. The sample consisted of blood. CDR3 coding DNA: TGTGCCAGCAGTTTTCCCCGGACAACTATCGAAGCTTTCTTT. It specifies CASSFPRTTIEAFF.